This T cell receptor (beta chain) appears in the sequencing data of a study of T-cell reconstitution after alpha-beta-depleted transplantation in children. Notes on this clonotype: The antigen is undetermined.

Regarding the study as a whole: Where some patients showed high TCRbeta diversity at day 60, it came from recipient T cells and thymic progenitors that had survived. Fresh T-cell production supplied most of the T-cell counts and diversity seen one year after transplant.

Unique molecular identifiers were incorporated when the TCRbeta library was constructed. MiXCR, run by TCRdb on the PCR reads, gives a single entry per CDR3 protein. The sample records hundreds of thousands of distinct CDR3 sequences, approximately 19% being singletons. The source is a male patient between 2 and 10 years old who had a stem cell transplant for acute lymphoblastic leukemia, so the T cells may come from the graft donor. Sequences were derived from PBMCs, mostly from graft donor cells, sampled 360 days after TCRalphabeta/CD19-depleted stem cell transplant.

CDR3 coding DNA: TGCAGTGCTAATTGGACTAGCGGGGGGGGCATCGATGAGCAGTTCTTC. This translates into CSANWTSGGGIDEQFF. This chain links TRBV20-1 with TRBJ2-1, with 15 bases that match TRBD2. Germline-derived CDR1 and CDR2 are DFQATT and SNEGSKA (reference sequence). V shed 4 bases, J shed 8 bases, and the junction held 9 bases outside the gene matches. This CDR3 has 16 amino acids.